This is a list of T cell receptor beta chains from one sample in a study of CD8 T cells in Susac syndrome. MiXCR, applied by TCRdb to the immunoSEQ multiplex PCR reads, yields one record per CDR3 protein. The data contain 400,000 to 550,000 distinct CDR3 sequences, around 83% of them singletons. Sequencing input: CD8+ T cells from PBMCs. The receptor set was obtained from a human donor with multiple sclerosis. CDR3s include the opening cysteine and the closing phenylalanine or tryptophan. A D gene is named only where the DNA matches it firmly. The size entry is marked missing in some rows and otherwise reads once, few, many or a size class.

v_call	d_call	cdr3_length	clone_size	j_call	cdr3_aa	cdr3_nt
TRBV20-1	TRBD1	14	once	TRBJ1-4	CSAALQGGGEKLFF	TGCAGTGCTGCGCTACAGGGGGGTGGTGAAAAACTGTTTTTT
TRBV10-3	-	14	-	TRBJ1-5	CAISPPGFNQPQHF	TGTGCCATCAGTCCGCCGGGATTCAATCAGCCCCAGCATTTT
TRBV7-9	-	16	-	TRBJ1-6	CASSPLGTGLYSPLHF	TGTGCCAGCAGTCCGCTGGGTACAGGACTCTATTCACCCCTCCACTTT
TRBV7-9	-	15	-	TRBJ1-1	CASSFGRTMNTEAFF	TGTGCCAGCAGCTTCGGGAGAACCATGAACACTGAAGCTTTCTTT
TRBV4-1	-	15	-	TRBJ1-4	CASSPEPATNEKLFF	TGCGCCAGCAGCCCAGAGCCGGCAACTAATGAAAAACTGTTTTTT
TRBV29-1	TRBD1	14	-	TRBJ2-2	CSAQGASDTGELFF	TGCAGCGCCCAGGGGGCGAGTGACACCGGGGAGCTGTTTTTT
TRBV5-5	-	15	-	TRBJ2-3	CASSLGRVNTDTQYF	TGTGCCAGCAGCCTTGGTCGGGTAAACACAGATACGCAGTATTTT
TRBV10-2	TRBD2	13	-	TRBJ2-5	CASNGGGEETQYF	TGCGCCAGCAACGGCGGGGGGGAAGAGACCCAGTACTTC
TRBV29-1	TRBD1	14	-	TRBJ2-3	CSVDGQGGTDTQYF	TGCAGCGTTGACGGGCAGGGGGGCACAGATACGCAGTATTTT
TRBV5-1	-	15	-	TRBJ1-1	CASSLTGFMNTEAFF	TGCGCCAGCAGCTTGACAGGGTTCATGAACACTGAAGCTTTCTTT
TRBV12-3/TRBV12-4	-	12	-	TRBJ1-5	CASREAYLPQHF	TGTGCCAGCCGAGAGGCTTATTTGCCCCAGCATTTT
TRBV12-3/TRBV12-4	-	17	-	TRBJ2-1	CASSLAPTRALYNEQFF	TGTGCCAGCAGTTTAGCTCCGACCAGGGCCCTCTACAATGAGCAGTTCTTC
TRBV3-1	TRBD2	16	-	TRBJ2-1	CASSHISGGPYNEQFF	TGTGCCAGCAGCCATATTAGCGGGGGACCATACAATGAGCAGTTCTTC
TRBV5-1	TRBD1	19	-	TRBJ1-1	CASSGTGRFKDGGGTEAFF	TGCGCCAGCAGCGGGACAGGGCGATTTAAGGACGGCGGGGGGACTGAAGCTTTCTTT
TRBV7-9	TRBD1	13	-	TRBJ2-7	CASSLRGPGEQYF	TGTGCCAGCAGCTTGAGGGGGCCCGGGGAGCAGTACTTC
TRBV6-2/TRBV6-3	TRBD2	17	few	TRBJ2-1	CASSYSQTLAGYNEQFF	TGTGCCAGCAGTTACTCGCAGACCCTAGCGGGTTACAATGAGCAGTTCTTC
TRBV28	TRBD2	15	few	TRBJ2-1	CASSSWASGRNEQFF	TGTGCCAGCAGTTCTTGGGCTAGCGGGAGAAATGAGCAGTTCTTC
TRBV4-1	-	15	-	TRBJ2-2	CASSGRTANTGELFF	TGCGCCAGCAGCGGTCGGACGGCTAACACCGGGGAGCTGTTTTTT
TRBV10-3	TRBD1	15	-	TRBJ2-7	CAISEPGQAYYEQYF	TGTGCCATCAGTGAGCCGGGACAGGCCTACTACGAGCAGTACTTC
TRBV6-5	TRBD2	18	few	TRBJ2-7	CASSYSSGIRASGYEQYF	TGTGCCAGCAGTTACTCTTCGGGGATCCGGGCTAGCGGCTACGAGCAGTACTTC
TRBV28	TRBD2	17	-	TRBJ2-7	CASSATLPGLVDYGQYF	TGTGCCAGCAGCGCTACTTTACCGGGACTAGTCGATTACGGGCAGTACTTC
TRBV4-2	TRBD1	16	-	TRBJ2-7	CASSQEVAGGSYEQYF	TGTGCCAGCAGCCAAGAGGTGGCAGGGGGCTCCTACGAGCAGTACTTC
TRBV27	TRBD2	16	once	TRBJ2-7	CASSLLVPGGSYEQYF	TGTGCCAGCAGTTTACTGGTCCCCGGGGGGAGCTACGAGCAGTACTTC
TRBV20-1	-	14	-	TRBJ2-3	CSARDFFTLDTQYF	TGCAGTGCTAGGGACTTTTTTACACTGGATACGCAGTATTTT
TRBV2	-	15	-	TRBJ2-3	CASSGVGEGTDTQYF	TGTGCCAGCAGTGGCGTCGGGGAAGGCACAGATACGCAGTATTTT
TRBV29-1	-	15	once	TRBJ1-2	CSVEDRPRLYYGYTF	TGCAGCGTTGAAGATCGTCCCAGGCTGTACTATGGCTACACCTTC
TRBV27	-	14	few	TRBJ2-7	CASSPGQYAYEQYF	TGTGCCAGCAGTCCCGGACAGTACGCCTACGAGCAGTACTTC
TRBV6-1	-	14	-	TRBJ2-7	CASSEVDFYMEQYF	TGTGCCAGCAGTGAGGTGGACTTCTATATGGAGCAGTACTTC
TRBV19	-	14	once	TRBJ1-1	CASSIVGSNTEAFF	TGTGCCAGTAGTATAGTGGGGTCGAACACTGAAGCTTTCTTT
TRBV3-1	-	14	-	TRBJ2-1	CASSQEGAPNEQFF	TGTGCCAGCAGCCAAGAGGGTGCTCCTAATGAGCAGTTCTTC
TRBV7-9	-	18	-	TRBJ1-5	CASSSSDWTRYSNQPQHF	TGTGCCAGCAGTTCATCAGACTGGACGCGTTATAGCAATCAGCCCCAGCATTTT
TRBV29-1	-	14	-	TRBJ1-1	CSVDPQGLNTEAFF	TGCAGCGTTGACCCCCAGGGATTGAACACTGAAGCTTTCTTT
TRBV5-6	TRBD1	13	few	TRBJ2-3	CASSLSGGDTQYF	TGTGCCAGCAGCTTGTCAGGGGGTGATACGCAGTATTTT
TRBV30	-	19	-	TRBJ2-6	CAWSVYYRAVTSGANVLTF	TGTGCCTGGAGTGTCTATTACCGGGCGGTAACCTCTGGGGCCAACGTCCTGACTTTC
TRBV5-1	TRBD1	15	-	TRBJ2-7	CASSLTPGQLYEQYF	TGCGCCAGCAGCTTAACTCCGGGACAGCTCTACGAGCAGTACTTC
TRBV20-1	TRBD1	14	-	TRBJ2-3	CSAPGQGFMDTQYF	TGCAGTGCTCCGGGACAGGGTTTTATGGATACGCAGTATTTT
TRBV5-5	-	14	-	TRBJ1-1	CASSLVIIGPEAFF	TGTGCCAGCAGCTTGGTCATTATCGGTCCTGAAGCTTTCTTT
TRBV12-3/TRBV12-4	-	13	-	TRBJ2-7	CASSTTGFYEQYF	TGTGCCAGCAGTACAACGGGTTTCTACGAGCAGTACTTC
TRBV28	TRBD1	15	-	TRBJ2-1	CASVLTGTGYAEQFF	TGTGCCAGCGTACTCACCGGGACAGGGTACGCTGAGCAGTTCTTC
TRBV5-4	TRBD2	15	-	TRBJ2-2	CASSWTSGSTGELFF	TGTGCCAGCAGCTGGACTAGCGGGAGCACCGGGGAGCTGTTTTTT
TRBV9	-	15	-	TRBJ1-1	CASSRVGTPRTEAFF	TGTGCCAGCAGTCGGGTGGGGACGCCGAGGACTGAAGCTTTCTTT
TRBV27	-	14	-	TRBJ1-4	CASSLGPGNEKLFF	TGTGCCAGCAGTTTAGGGCCAGGGAATGAAAAACTGTTTTTT
TRBV3-1	TRBD2	17	-	TRBJ2-5	CASSQDDGLAGFLTQYF	TGTGCCAGCAGCCAAGACGACGGACTAGCGGGATTCTTGACCCAGTACTTC
TRBV11-2	-	15	once	TRBJ1-5	CASSLSGGGHQPQHF	TGTGCCAGCAGCTTAAGTGGGGGTGGGCATCAGCCCCAGCATTTT
TRBV29-1	TRBD1	16	-	TRBJ1-1	CSVEYPGRTGAIEAFF	TGCAGCGTTGAGTATCCGGGCAGGACAGGGGCGATTGAAGCTTTCTTT
TRBV28	-	13	-	TRBJ2-7	CACETEDSYEQYF	TGTGCCTGCGAGACAGAAGACTCCTACGAGCAGTACTTC
TRBV28	-	14	-	TRBJ1-1	CASSFPGWRTEAFF	TGTGCCAGCAGTTTCCCAGGGTGGAGGACTGAAGCTTTCTTT
TRBV28	-	12	-	TRBJ1-2	CASSFRGRGYTF	TGTGCCAGCAGTTTCAGGGGAAGAGGCTACACCTTC
TRBV7-9	-	15	-	TRBJ2-7	CASSRELESPHEQYF	TGTGCCAGCAGCCGAGAGTTAGAGTCACCCCACGAGCAGTACTTC
TRBV27	-	18	-	TRBJ2-6	CASSPTERFSSGANVLTF	TGTGCCAGCAGTCCGACAGAGAGGTTTTCCTCTGGGGCCAACGTCCTGACTTTC
TRBV5-4	-	16	-	TRBJ2-2	CASSLGQVGDTGELFF	TGTGCCAGCAGCTTGGGACAGGTCGGGGACACCGGGGAGCTGTTTTTT
TRBV7-2	-	15	-	TRBJ2-7	CASSPSDLTSYEQYF	TGTGCCAGCAGCCCCTCAGACTTGACCTCTTACGAGCAGTACTTC
TRBV5-1	-	13	-	TRBJ2-3	CASSNDSTDTQYF	TGCGCCAGCAGCAACGACAGCACAGATACGCAGTATTTT
TRBV11-2	TRBD2	16	once	TRBJ2-3	CASSSTSGRNQDTQYF	TGTGCCAGCAGCTCGACTAGCGGACGGAATCAAGATACGCAGTATTTT